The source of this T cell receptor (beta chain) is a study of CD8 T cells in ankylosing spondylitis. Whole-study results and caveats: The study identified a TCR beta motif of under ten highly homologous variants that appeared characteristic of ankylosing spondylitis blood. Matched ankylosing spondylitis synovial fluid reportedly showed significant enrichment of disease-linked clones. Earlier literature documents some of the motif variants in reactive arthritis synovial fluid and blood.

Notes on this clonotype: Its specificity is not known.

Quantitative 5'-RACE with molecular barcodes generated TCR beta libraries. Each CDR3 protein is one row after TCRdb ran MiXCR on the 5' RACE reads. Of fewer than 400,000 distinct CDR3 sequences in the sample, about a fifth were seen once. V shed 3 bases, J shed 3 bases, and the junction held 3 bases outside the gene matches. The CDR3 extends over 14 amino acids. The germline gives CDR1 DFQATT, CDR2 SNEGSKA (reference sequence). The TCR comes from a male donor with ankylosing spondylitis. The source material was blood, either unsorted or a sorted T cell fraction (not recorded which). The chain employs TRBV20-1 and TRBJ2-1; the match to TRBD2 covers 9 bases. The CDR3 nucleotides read TGCAGTGCTAGTCGAGCGGGAGGCTACAATGAGCAGTTCTTC. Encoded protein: CSASRAGGYNEQFF.